The T cell receptor (beta chain) described here comes from a study of shared clonotypes between healthy human individuals. Study-level background: CD8 memory received one plate per donor, CD8 naive two, CD4 memory three and CD4 naive three. Study-level findings and limits: Naive subsets usually exceeded memory subsets in estimated richness.

Naivety among CD8 cells was defined by CD45RO negativity and positive CCR7 selection, thereby excluding terminally differentiated effector memory CD45RA+ cells. Every one of the donors was a Caucasian adult that lived in Nashville, Tennessee. Germline assignment: CDR1 LNHDA and CDR2 SQIVND (reference sequence). The V gene lost 7 bases and the J gene lost 8 bases, with 26 bases spanning the gap. CDR3 length: 17 residues. TCRdb's table, derived via immunoSEQ multiplex PCR, lists solely in-frame clones and lacks some. The sample yields over 2,000,000 clones, around 95% seen once. About this clone: Its antigen is currently unknown.

The sequencing sample was made of naive CD8+ T cells from PBMCs. The chain employs TRBV19 and TRBJ1-4; the D gene is possibly TRBD1 (6 bases). This TCR derives from a man between 18 and 35 years old in good health. Some clones in this sample may be carry-over from other donors' samples. CDR3 residues: CASTGRGGHRFEEKLFF. As DNA, the CDR3 is TGTGCCAGTACCGGAAGAGGGGGGCACCGTTTTGAGGAAAAACTGTTTTTT.